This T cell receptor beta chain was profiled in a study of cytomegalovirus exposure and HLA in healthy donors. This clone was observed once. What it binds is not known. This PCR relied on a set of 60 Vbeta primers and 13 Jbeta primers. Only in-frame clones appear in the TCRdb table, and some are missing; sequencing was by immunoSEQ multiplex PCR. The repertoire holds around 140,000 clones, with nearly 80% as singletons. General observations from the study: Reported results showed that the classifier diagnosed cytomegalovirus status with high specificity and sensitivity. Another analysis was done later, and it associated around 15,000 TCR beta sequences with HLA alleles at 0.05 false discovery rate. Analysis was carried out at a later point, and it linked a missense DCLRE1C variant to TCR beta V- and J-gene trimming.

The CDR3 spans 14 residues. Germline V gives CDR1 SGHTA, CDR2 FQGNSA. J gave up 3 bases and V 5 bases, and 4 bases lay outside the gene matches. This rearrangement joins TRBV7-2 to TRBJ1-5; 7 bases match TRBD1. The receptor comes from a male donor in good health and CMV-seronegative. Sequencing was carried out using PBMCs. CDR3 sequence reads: CASSPGTVNQPQHF. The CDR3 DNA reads TGTGCCAGCAGCCCCGGGACAGTCAATCAGCCCCAGCATTTT.